This entry features one T cell receptor (beta chain) sequence. The data were taken from a study of blood T cell repertoires in COVID-19. The trim removed 3 bases at V and 2 bases at J, leaving 7 bases unmatched. Germline CDR1 is SGHRS and CDR2 is YFSETQ. This CDR3 has 16 amino acids. In the source study's methods: Amplified reference gene primers provided the basis for estimating nucleated cell counts. Assay: immunoSEQ multiplex PCR; the TCRdb copy retains only in-frame clones and omits some. Clonal size and the V and J genes are those of that table, whereas D and trimming came from the DNA. The repertoire holds roughly 230,000 clones, with under 90% as singletons.

The source of this sequence is a woman under 40 with acute COVID-19. Sequencing was carried out using PBMCs or T cells enriched from blood (not recorded which). V is TRBV5-1 and J is TRBJ2-7; 11 bases line up with TRBD1. CDR3 sequence: CASSSYRDRGAYEQYF. The CDR3 DNA reads TGCGCCAGCAGCTCGTACCGGGACAGGGGGGCCTACGAGCAGTACTTC.